This T cell receptor beta chain was found in a study of beta chain features in type 1 diabetes. The single heparinised draw taken from each donor contained about 100 mL of blood on average. Germline V gene lookup returns CDR1 DFQATT and CDR2 SNEGSKA (reference sequence). The CDR3 covers 11 residues. Trimming left V 3 bases short and J 2 bases short, with 5 bases between. What was sequenced were expressed TCRB transcripts, since all of the isolated RNA had been reverse transcribed. Generated by immunoSEQ multiplex PCR, the TCRdb table keeps only in-frame clones and is missing some. The profile shows 150,000 or so clones, roughly 65% of them singletons. As regards this clone: What it binds is not known.

General study results and limits: These data did not resolve whether HLA type affects TCRB rearrangement. A moderate, significant TCRB CDR3 shortening appeared in type 1 diabetes across four CD4+ subsets.

The TCR sequence derives from a man aged 25 to 40 with type 1 diabetes. Material: naive CD4+ T cells from blood. The chain couples TRBV20-1 to TRBJ2-7; possibly TRBD2 for D (5 bases). CDR3 nucleotide sequence: TGCAGTGCTAGCGGGGCCTACGAGCAGTACTTC. Protein: CSASGAYEQYF.